This note documents a single T cell receptor beta chain sequence. The target antigen is unknown. The junction departs from the called germline gene at one end, perhaps through a read error. The CDR3 sequence is 15 residues long. Germline values: CDR1 SGHRS, CDR2 YFSETQ. The assay was immunoSEQ multiplex PCR, and TCRdb's table has in-frame clones only and misses some. The profile covers about 140,000 clones, with approximately 82% appearing a single time and 25% to 30% taken by the ten largest. This sample is part of a study of cytomegalovirus exposure and HLA in healthy donors. General study points: Cytomegalovirus-associated TCR beta chains were listed, numbering roughly 150. The CMV antigen specificity of three CMV-associated chains was confirmed through in vitro analysis. It was reportedly the case that the classifier diagnosed cytomegalovirus status with high specificity and sensitivity.

This clonotype was obtained from a young man in good health and CMV-seropositive. The genes are TRBV5-1 and TRBJ1-1, with TRBD1 as a possible D gene (5 bases). The sample taken for sequencing was PBMCs. CDR3 region: CASRLDTNLNTEAFF. CDR3 coding DNA: TGCGCCAGCAGGTTGGACACAAATTTGAACACTGAAGCTTTCTTT.